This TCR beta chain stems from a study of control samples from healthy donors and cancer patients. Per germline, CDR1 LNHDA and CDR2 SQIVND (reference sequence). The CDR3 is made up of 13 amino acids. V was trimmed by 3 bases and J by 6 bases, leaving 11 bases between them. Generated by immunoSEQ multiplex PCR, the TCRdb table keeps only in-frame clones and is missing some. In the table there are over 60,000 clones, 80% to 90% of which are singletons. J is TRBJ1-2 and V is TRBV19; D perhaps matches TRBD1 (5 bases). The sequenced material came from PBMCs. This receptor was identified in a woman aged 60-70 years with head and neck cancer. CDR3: CASSISRADGYTF. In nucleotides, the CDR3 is TGTGCCAGTAGTATTTCCAGGGCCGATGGCTACACCTTC.